The 24 T cell receptor beta chains below were found in one sample sequenced in a study of PD-1 blockade in classical Hodgkin lymphoma. Data came from immunoSEQ multiplex PCR; TCRdb stores just in-frame clones and leaves some out. This table has about 43,000 clones, roughly 78% appearing once. With no exception, relapse followed autologous stem cell transplantation in all patients, and brentuximab vedotin exposure varied. Specimen: peripheral blood mononuclear cells (PBMCs), collected before the second cycle of nivolumab. The receptors originated from a human donor with classical Hodgkin lymphoma.

The chain carries TRBV2 and TRBJ1-4; no clear D. V lost 9 bases to trimming and J lost 5 bases, with 19 bases between them. The CDR3 is 15 residues long. CDR1 and CDR2 from the germline V gene are SNHLY and FYNNEI. CDR3 region: CAREASGQKNEKLFF. The CDR3 DNA follows: TGTGCCAGGGAAGCTTCGGGCCAGAAAAATGAAAAACTGTTTTTT.

This chain connects TRBV14 to TRBJ2-7, with D perhaps given as TRBD1 or TRBD2 (6 bases each). The CDR3 is 14 amino acids. The V end was cut by 4 bases, the J end by 6 bases, with 16 bases between. Germline loops: CDR1 SGHDN, CDR2 FVKESK. This CDR3 is CASSRVQGGGEQYF. The CDR3 DNA follows: TGTGCCAGCAGCCGGGTACAGGGAGGTGGCGAGCAGTACTTC.

This chain uses TRBV19 with TRBJ2-1; D is uncertain. The CDR3 length is 15 residues. V lost 7 bases and J lost 4, with 17 bases in between. Germline V gene sequence: CDR1 LNHDA, CDR2 SQIVND (reference sequence). CDR3 nucleotides: TGTGCCAGTAACTACAGAAATTCCGATTACAATGAGCAGTTCTTC. This codes for CASNYRNSDYNEQFF.

This chain joins TRBV6-5 and TRBJ2-7, with D perhaps given as TRBD1 or TRBD2 (5 bases each). The V end lost 7 bases, the J end lost 2 bases, and 15 bases lay between the germline ends. CDR3 length: 14 residues. Germline assignment: CDR1 MNHEY and CDR2 SVGAGI. CDR3 loop: CASNLGKGPYEQYF. The CDR3 bases are TGTGCCAGCAATCTCGGGAAGGGGCCCTACGAGCAGTACTTC.

The gene calls are TRBV2 and TRBJ2-2; no definite D call. CDR3 length: 16 residues. V was clipped by 5 bases and J by 0 bases, with 13 bases between them. Germline CDR1 reads SNHLY; CDR2 reads FYNNEI. CDR3: CASSLTQRANTGELFF. The CDR3 DNA is TGTGCCAGCAGTCTGACACAGCGTGCGAACACCGGGGAGCTGTTTTTT.

The chain uses TRBV6-5 and TRBJ1-6; TRBD1 matches 7 bases. Per the germline V gene, CDR1 is MNHEY and CDR2 is SVGAGI. The junction had 11 bases not matched to a gene; V was cut back by 2 bases and J by 10 bases. CDR3 length: 16 residues. CDR3 DNA: TGTGCCAGCAGTTACCAACAGGGGAATATAGGGTCACCCCTCCACTTT. It codes for CASSYQQGNIGSPLHF.

The chain is built from TRBV6-1 and TRBJ2-7; TRBD1 matches at 7 bases. Germline V gives CDR1 MNHNS, CDR2 SASEGT. This CDR3 region has 14 residues. With 6 bases clipped from V and 1 base from J, the junction kept 6 bases outside the gene matches. Here the CDR3 reads CASSFDRVSYEQYF. Here the CDR3 DNA reads TGTGCCAGCAGCTTCGACAGGGTTTCCTACGAGCAGTACTTC.

The rearrangement joins TRBV5-4 to TRBJ1-2; D unresolved. The V gene lost 4 bases and the J gene lost 4 bases, with 14 bases spanning the gap. Germline V lookup: CDR1 SGHNT, CDR2 YYREEE (reference sequence). CDR3 length: 14 amino acids. In DNA, the CDR3 is TGTGCCAGCAGCCCCCGGAGTACGCGCTATGGCTACACCTTC. Translated, it gives CASSPRSTRYGYTF.

The table lists this clone with a count of one. The chain uses TRBV9 and TRBJ2-5; TRBD2 matches at 8 bases. J gave up 2 bases and V 0 bases, and 6 bases lay outside the gene matches. CDR1 and CDR2 from the germline V gene are SGDLS and YYNGEE. The CDR3 is 16 residues long. The CDR3 nucleotides read TGTGCCAGCAGCGTAGTCCCCAGCGGGGGACAAGAGACCCAGTACTTC. Its protein product is CASSVVPSGGQETQYF.

V and J are TRBV7-2 and TRBJ1-1; no reliable D call. V dropped 3 bases and J dropped 2 bases, with 13 bases sitting between them. Germline values: CDR1 SGHTA, CDR2 FQGNSA. The length of the CDR3 is 15 residues. The CDR3 loop reads CASSLRSGFNTEAFF. Here the CDR3 DNA reads TGTGCCAGCAGCTTGCGTTCGGGATTTAACACTGAAGCTTTCTTT.

This clone was recorded at least ten times. The V and J genes are TRBV4-3 and TRBJ2-7, with a weak D call TRBD1 (6 bases). The CDR3 runs 19 residues. The V end lost 1 base, the J end lost 2 bases, and 24 bases lay between the germline ends. CDR1 LGHNA and CDR2 YSLEER come from the germline V gene. The CDR3 region is CASSQGVAGQGQFPYEQYF. The CDR3 coding sequence is TGCGCCAGCAGCCAAGGGGTTGCTGGGCAGGGGCAGTTTCCCTACGAGCAGTACTTC.

This rearrangement joins TRBV27 to TRBJ1-4, with 10 bases matching TRBD1. The CDR3 is 19 amino acids. V lost 0 bases, J lost 0 bases, and 7 bases stayed unmatched. CDR1 is MNHEY and CDR2 is SMNVEV in the germline V gene (reference sequence). CDR3 protein: CASSLSGDRGIATNEKLFF. DNA of the CDR3: TGTGCCAGCAGTTTATCGGGGGACAGGGGAATTGCAACTAATGAAAAACTGTTTTTT.

The gene calls are TRBV11-3 and TRBJ2-7; 13 bases are a match to TRBD2. CDR3 length: 16 amino acids. After removal of 5 bases from V and 0 bases from J, the junction contained 4 bases not matched to a gene. CDR1 and CDR2 (germline): SGHNT, YENEEA. The CDR3 here is CASSHGLAGVSYEQYF. The CDR3 bases are TGTGCCAGCAGCCATGGACTAGCGGGGGTCTCCTACGAGCAGTACTTC.

Only a few counts were recorded for this clone. The gene calls are TRBV7-8 and TRBJ2-1, with D unresolved. The CDR3 spans 15 residues. V lost 8 bases and J 0 bases, leaving 14 bases between the germline ends. Per germline, CDR1 SGHVS and CDR2 FQNEAQ. The CDR3 is CASRRAVSSYNEQFF. In DNA form, the CDR3 reads TGTGCCAGCCGAAGGGCGGTTAGCTCCTACAATGAGCAGTTCTTC.

The chain couples TRBV9 to TRBJ2-7; possibly TRBD2 for D (6 bases). Germline V CDR1 and CDR2: SGDLS, YYNGEE. The CDR3 length is 13 residues. The ends were cut back, 4 bases at V and 5 bases at J, with 13 bases in the middle. The CDR3: CASSPSLANEQYF. The DNA for the CDR3 is TGTGCCAGCAGCCCCTCTCTAGCGAACGAGCAGTACTTC.

The chain uses TRBV6-6 and TRBJ1-5; no firm D call. Between the trimmed V and J ends, which lost 4 bases and 4 bases, there was a span of 8 bases. CDR3 size: 13 residues. Per the germline V gene, CDR1 is MNHNY and CDR2 is SVGAGI (reference sequence). The CDR3 loop reads CASSLIINQPQHF. CDR3 sequence (DNA): TGTGCCAGCAGTTTAATAATTAATCAGCCCCAGCATTTT.

The chain couples TRBV28 to TRBJ1-2; 7 bases are shared with TRBD1. The V segment lost 5 bases and the J segment 6 bases; nucleotides outside the gene matches: 15. The CDR3 is made up of 16 amino acids. Germline values: CDR1 MDHEN, CDR2 SYDVKM. The CDR3 region has the DNA TGTGCCAGCAGTGGAGGGGGCAGTAGTGTTAAGGATGGCTACACCTTC. Translating gives CASSGGGSSVKDGYTF.

Written as DNA, the CDR3 is TGTGCCAGTAGTATGTATGCAGGGTCGGGCACTGAAGCTTTCTTT. Protein sequence: CASSMYAGSGTEAFF. The chain couples TRBV19 to TRBJ1-1; tentative D call: TRBD1 (5 bases). Germline V CDR1 and CDR2: LNHDA, SQIVND (reference sequence). Trimming left V 3 bases short and J 4 bases short, with 15 bases between. CDR3 length: 15 residues. The whole variable domain, filled in from reference TRBV19 and TRBJ1-1, reads DGGITQSPKYLFRKEGQNVTLSCEQNLNHDAMYWYRQDPGQGLRLIYYSQIVNDFQKGDIAEGYSVSREKKESFPLTVTSAQKNPTAFYLCASSMYAGSGTEAFFGQGTRLTVV.

The chain combines TRBV6-5 with TRBJ2-5, with 7 bases matching TRBD2. Germline lookup yields CDR1 MNHEY and CDR2 SVGAGI. With 5 bases clipped from V and 3 bases from J, the junction kept 0 bases outside the gene matches. This CDR3 has 12 amino acids. The CDR3 bases are TGTGCCAGCAGTAGCGGGAAAGAGACCCAGTACTTC. Translated, it gives CASSSGKETQYF.

V and J are TRBV19 and TRBJ1-2; tentatively, D is TRBD1 (5 bases). Germline V gene lookup returns CDR1 LNHDA and CDR2 SQIVND (reference sequence). The CDR3 covers 15 residues. Trimming shortened V by 5 bases and J by 5 bases, and 18 bases separated the two germline ends. In DNA, the CDR3 is TGTGCCAGTAGTCCTCACTCGGGGACCGTTTATGGCTACACCTTC. Protein sequence: CASSPHSGTVYGYTF.

The chain employs TRBV9 and TRBJ2-2; TRBD2 matches at 11 bases. CDR3 size: 19 residues. The J segment lost 2 bases and the V segment lost 4 bases, leaving 13 bases of the junction unmatched. Per the germline V gene, CDR1 is SGDLS and CDR2 is YYNGEE. In DNA form, the CDR3 reads TGTGCCAGCAGCACCCCCCCCGGGACTAGCGGCGTCAACACCGGGGAGCTGTTTTTT. It codes for CASSTPPGTSGVNTGELFF.

The rearrangement joins TRBV25-1 to TRBJ1-1, with TRBD1 as a possible D gene (5 bases). The germline gives CDR1 MGHDK, CDR2 SYGVNS. There are 13 residues in the CDR3. Deletions cut 6 bases from V and 10 bases from J, with 18 bases between. CDR3 protein: CASRDGAGRIAFF. CDR3 coding DNA: TGTGCCAGCAGAGACGGGGCCGGGCGTATAGCTTTCTTT.

This clone has more than one count but fewer than ten. The chain employs TRBV30 and TRBJ2-5; tentatively, D is TRBD2 (6 bases). Germline lookup yields CDR1 GTSNPN and CDR2 SVGIG (reference sequence). The CDR3 has 13 residues. Deletions cut 2 bases from V and 5 bases from J, with 12 bases between. The chain's CDR3 is CAWSLMAGETQYF. The CDR3 DNA reads as TGTGCCTGGAGTCTCATGGCGGGGGAGACCCAGTACTTC. Filled out from reference TRBV30 and TRBJ2-5, the complete variable domain reads SQTIHQWPATLVQPVGSPLSLECTVEGTSNPNLYWYRQAAGRGLQLLFYSVGIGQISSEVPQNLSASRPQDRQFILSSKKLLLSDSGFYLCAWSLMAGETQYFGPGTRLLVL.

This clone was observed a few times. The J gene is TRBJ1-2, the V gene TRBV14, with 12 positions matching TRBD1. The CDR3 runs to 15 residues. Unmatched junction bases numbered 4, after V lost 4 bases and J lost 4 bases. Looked up from germline, CDR1 is SGHDN and CDR2 is FVKESK. The CDR3 protein is CASSRGTGGTYGYTF. Written as DNA, the CDR3 is TGTGCCAGCAGCCGGGGGACAGGGGGCACCTATGGCTACACCTTC.